This T cell receptor (beta chain) derives from a study of OX40 agonist ivuxolimab in advanced cancers. Describing the broader study: Ivuxolimab was a fully human IgG2 agonistic monoclonal antibody targeting the costimulatory receptor OX40 (CD134). Intravenous ivuxolimab was administered to patients every 2 weeks at six dose levels: 0.01, 0.1, 0.3, 1.5, 3 and 10 mg/kg. Of the approximately 54 patients in dose escalation, about 19 had hepatocellular carcinoma, roughly 15 had melanoma, 9 had renal cell carcinoma and 9 had head and neck cancer. In the dose-escalation cohort, more than 80% of patients were male, and the mean age was 60 years with a range of about 20 to 79. Prior anti-PD-1, anti-PD-L1 or anti-CTLA-4 therapy was permitted, and checkpoint inhibitors had been received by less than 45% of dose-escalation patients. Partial responses occurred in three dose-escalation patients, of whom one had hepatocellular carcinoma and two had cutaneous melanoma. Peripheral TCRbeta sequencing aimed to test whether ivuxolimab altered TCR sequence diversity and caused clonal T-cell expansion. The paper covers the monotherapy dose-escalation part of the phase I ivuxolimab trial, which included N ≈ 52 patients. Overall study outcomes, separate from this receptor: Partial responders in the 0.1-3.0 mg/kg groups had among the lowest normalized peripheral clonal expansion, especially among CD8+ T cells. Antigen specificity was not determined for the clonally expanded peripheral T cells. Low levels of normalized T-cell clonal expansion were also seen in some patients who did not respond. At doses from 0.1 to 3.0 mg/kg, clonal expansion was seen in both CD4+ and CD8+ blood T cells between baseline and week 6. After ivuxolimab, more expanded clones were found on average in CD8+ T cells than in CD4+ T cells.

Turning to this clone: Its cognate antigen has yet to be identified. Base qualities are not provided; no much larger clone lies one nucleotide away.

The trial excluded patients who had a history of autoimmune disease or who were on systemic immunosuppression. Peripheral blood for TCR sequencing was collected from all dose cohorts at baseline, on cycle 4 day 1, and on cycle 7 day 1. The samples were drawn from a first-in-human, open-label, multicenter phase I dose-escalation trial of ivuxolimab. Adults with locally advanced or metastatic head and neck squamous cell, hepatocellular, melanoma or renal cell carcinoma were enrolled in the trial. Before TCR sequencing, CD4+ T cells and CD8+ T cells were sorted from peripheral blood as separate populations. CDR1 and CDR2 are drawn from the germline V gene: SQVTM, ANQGSEA. V ends up 7 bases short and J 6 bases short, with an unmatched junction base count of 9. Including cysteine and phenylalanine, the CDR3 has 12 amino acids. CDR3 DNA only is kept here, 36 bases in frame from base 1. For sequencing of the TCRbeta CDR3 region, genomic DNA was extracted from the sorted cells. The immunoSEQ Assay was used to sequence the TCRbeta CDR3 regions. TCRdb took over this immuneACCESS table, retaining in-frame rearrangements with V and J assigned. Such tables are incomplete; in checked studies, under half of the missing clones stem from an unresolved V gene, and the remainder is unexplained. The sample yields about 20,000 clones; about 65% were counted once. Of the sample, about a fifth is held by the ten largest clones.

Source: CD4+ or CD8+ T cells sorted from blood, taken in a trial of the OX40 agonist ivuxolimab. Recombination joined TRBV29-1 with TRBJ2-7, with 7 central nucleotides matching TRBD1. The clonotype comes from an adult with an advanced solid tumor such as melanoma, head and neck, liver or kidney cancer. CDR3 loop: CSARGTGVEQYF. The DNA sequence is TGCAGCGCCCGGGGTACAGGGGTCGAGCAGTACTTC.